This T cell receptor (beta chain) was sequenced in a study of cytomegalovirus exposure and HLA in healthy donors. Study findings and constraints: Altogether, 164 TCR beta chains were recorded as cytomegalovirus-associated. A few CMV-associated chains were confirmed in vitro to be specific for CMV antigens.

This clone was seen more than once but under ten times. Antigen unknown. The CDR3 has 16 amino acids. V was cut by 6 bases and J by 0 bases, with 12 bases left in between. Germline lookup yields CDR1 SNHLY and CDR2 FYNNEI. This PCR relied on a set of 60 Vbeta primers and 13 Jbeta primers. Using immunoSEQ multiplex PCR, the repertoire was profiled, and TCRdb retains in-frame clones only, with some absent. The sample comprises some 180,000 clones, more than 65% of which are singletons, and over 2% rests with the top ten. The source of this sequence is a woman aged 25 to 45 in good health and CMV-seropositive. The sequenced sample consisted of PBMCs. The chain is built from TRBV2 and TRBJ2-6; D is unresolved. The CDR3 nucleotides read TGTGCCAGCAGGGCACAGTTTACCTCTGGGGCCAACGTCCTGACTTTC. Protein sequence: CASRAQFTSGANVLTF.